These 28 T cell receptor beta chains came from one sample sequenced in a study of shared clonotypes between healthy human individuals. Some clones are missing from TCRdb's copy, which holds only in-frame ones; the method was immunoSEQ multiplex PCR. This sample has roughly 1,800,000 clones, with roughly 94% found just once. CD45RO-negative, CCR7-selected cells formed the naive CD8 fraction, which excluded terminally differentiated effector memory CD45RA+ cells. The sample taken for sequencing was naive CD8+ T cells sorted from blood. The receptors were sampled from a man aged 18-30 years in good health.

With respect to this clone: The same CDR3 can be traced to other DNA sequences in this sample. The chain uses TRBV9 and TRBJ2-1, with D unclear. This CDR3 comprises 15 residues. Trimming removed 0 bases from V and 2 bases from J, with 9 bases in between. Germline loops: CDR1 SGDLS, CDR2 YYNGEE. In nucleotides, the CDR3 is TGTGCCAGCAGCGTAGGCGGCTCGACCTACAATGAGCAGTTCTTC. Its translation is CASSVGGSTYNEQFF.

The rearrangement links TRBV30 to TRBJ1-5, with TRBD1 matching 9 bases. Germline V gene data show CDR1 as GTSNPN and CDR2 as SVGIG (reference sequence). The CDR3 consists of 16 residues. The junction had 6 bases not matched to a gene; V was cut back by 0 bases and J by 3 bases. This chain's CDR3 is CAWSVEDRGPNQPQHF. As DNA, the CDR3 is TGTGCCTGGAGTGTAGAGGACAGGGGTCCCAATCAGCCCCAGCATTTT.

The chain joins TRBV30 to TRBJ2-1; D is ambiguous. Trimming took off 2 bases at V and 2 bases at J, with 13 bases between the two ends. This CDR3 region has 15 residues. Germline V gene data show CDR1 as GTSNPN and CDR2 as SVGIG (reference sequence). The CDR3 DNA follows: TGTGCCTGGAGTCCCAAGGTTCCCCCCTACAATGAGCAGTTCTTC. This codes for CAWSPKVPPYNEQFF.

In regard to this clone: This specimen includes other DNA sequences encoding the same CDR3. The V and J genes are TRBV5-6 and TRBJ2-1, with 13 bases that match TRBD2. V dropped 3 bases and J dropped 4; count of bases not matched to a gene: 4. This CDR3 region has 16 residues. Germline V gives CDR1 SGHDT, CDR2 YYEEEE. CDR3 in amino acids: CASSSPGLAGYNEQFF. CDR3 bases: TGTGCCAGCAGCTCACCGGGACTAGCGGGATACAATGAGCAGTTCTTC. The entire variable domain, with the rest obtained from reference TRBV5-6 and TRBJ2-1, is as follows: DAGVTQSPTHLIKTRGQQVTLRCSPKSGHDTVSWYQQALGQGPQFIFQYYEEEERQRGNFPDRFSGHQFPNYSSELNVNALLLGDSALYLCASSSPGLAGYNEQFFGPGTRLTVL.

The chain is built from TRBV11-2 and TRBJ1-6; D uncertain. The CDR3 has 15 amino acids. Germline V gene sequence: CDR1 SGHAT, CDR2 FQNNGV. V lost 0 bases and J lost 11, with 14 bases in between. The CDR3 sequence is CASSLDGNPWPPLHF. The CDR3 coding sequence is TGTGCCAGCAGCTTAGATGGCAACCCGTGGCCACCCCTCCACTTT.

The rearrangement links TRBV7-2 to TRBJ2-7; TRBD2 matches at 9 bases. V lost 2 bases to trimming and J lost 4 bases; unmatched junction nucleotides: 3. The CDR3 length is 14 residues. Germline-derived CDR1 and CDR2 are SGHTA and FQGNSA. The CDR3 coding sequence is TGTGCCAGCAGCTTATTTAGCGGGGGTTACGAGCAGTACTTC. Its protein is CASSLFSGGYEQYF.

The V call is TRBV27, the J call TRBJ2-7; D is possibly TRBD1 or TRBD2 (5 bases each). Germline-derived CDR1 and CDR2 are MNHEY and SMNVEV (reference sequence). This CDR3 spans 16 amino acids. Trimming removed 6 bases from V and 2 bases from J, with 20 bases in between. CDR3 in amino acids: CASRDSWAGTPYEQYF. CDR3 bases: TGTGCCAGCAGAGACTCATGGGCAGGGACGCCCTACGAGCAGTACTTC.

Comments on this clone: Different DNA sequences within this sample yield the same CDR3. The V gene is TRBV6-5, the J gene TRBJ2-7, with D possibly being TRBD1 or TRBD2 (6 bases each). The CDR3 length is 14 residues. Germline V gene sequence: CDR1 MNHEY, CDR2 SVGAGI. Deletions cut 0 bases from V and 4 bases from J, with 10 bases between. CDR3 DNA sequence: TGTGCCAGCAGTTACTCCCCGGGGGCGTACGAGCAGTACTTC. Translated, it gives CASSYSPGAYEQYF.

The chain combines TRBV5-4 with TRBJ2-6; D might be TRBD1 (6 bases). The CDR3 consists of 18 residues. V was shortened by 4 bases and J by 0 bases, with 17 bases between the two germline ends. The germline V gene encodes CDR1 SGHNT and CDR2 YYREEE (reference sequence). The CDR3 coding sequence is TGTGCCAGCAGCGTACAGGGTTTGGGCCGCTCTGGGGCCAACGTCCTGACTTTC. Amino acid sequence: CASSVQGLGRSGANVLTF.

This chain joins TRBV4-1 and TRBJ2-7; 12 bases align to TRBD1. The germline gives CDR1 MGHRA, CDR2 YSYEKL. V lost 1 base to trimming and J lost 6 bases; unmatched junction nucleotides: 4. This CDR3 has 15 amino acids. The CDR3 here is CASSQGGQGAGEQYF. CDR3 DNA sequence: TGCGCCAGCAGCCAAGGGGGACAGGGGGCAGGCGAGCAGTACTTC.

The genes are TRBV7-8 and TRBJ2-5, with D perhaps TRBD2 (5 bases). V dropped 6 bases and J dropped 5 bases, with 19 bases sitting between them. The CDR3 loop spans 15 amino acids. Germline CDR1 reads SGHVS; CDR2 reads FQNEAQ. The CDR3 DNA is TGTGCCAGCAGTCCCGGGATCCAGGCCACGGAGACCCAGTACTTC. The encoded protein is CASSPGIQATETQYF.

The chain uses TRBV6-6 and TRBJ1-1; TRBD1 might be the D (6 bases). The V end was cut by 6 bases, the J end by 8 bases, with 13 bases between. CDR3 length equals 12 residues. Germline V CDR1 and CDR2: MNHNY, SVGAGI (reference sequence). The CDR3 protein is CASRHGQTEAFF. CDR3 DNA: TGTGCCAGCAGACACGGACAGACCGAAGCTTTCTTT.

The chain combines TRBV28 with TRBJ2-7; D possibly corresponds to TRBD1 (6 bases). CDR1 and CDR2 (germline): MDHEN, SYDVKM. With 5 bases removed from V and 5 bases from J, the gap between germline ends came to 16 bases. This CDR3 comprises 14 residues. This CDR3 is CASSPDRSFNEQYF. CDR3 coding DNA: TGTGCCAGCAGTCCCGACAGGAGTTTCAACGAGCAGTACTTC.

The V call is TRBV2, the J call TRBJ1-1, with D possibly being TRBD1 (6 bases). From germline, CDR1 is SNHLY and CDR2 FYNNEI. The V and J ends lost 9 bases and 4 bases respectively, with 12 bases between them. CDR3 size: 12 residues. For the CDR3, the DNA is TGTGCCAGTACCGGCAGGGGCACTGAAGCTTTCTTT. Translated, it gives CASTGRGTEAFF.

The rearrangement uses TRBV27 and TRBJ2-2, with 13 bases aligning to TRBD2. V dropped 7 bases and J dropped 8; count of bases not matched to a gene: 10. CDR3 size: 16 residues. The germline CDR1 and CDR2 sequences are MNHEY and SMNVEV (reference sequence). CDR3 nucleotide sequence: TGTGCCAGCAAGAAGGGACTAGCGGGGCCCCTTGGGGAGCTGTTTTTT. Translated, it gives CASKKGLAGPLGELFF.

With regard to this clone: This sample also contains other DNA sequences that code for the same CDR3. The rearrangement uses TRBV4-1 and TRBJ2-7, with 8 bases aligning to TRBD1. Per germline, CDR1 MGHRA and CDR2 YSYEKL. The J segment lost 7 bases and the V segment lost 1 base, leaving 6 bases of the junction unmatched. CDR3 length: 14 residues. CDR3: CASSQVQGAREQYF. CDR3 bases: TGCGCCAGCAGCCAAGTTCAGGGGGCGAGGGAGCAGTACTTC.

This sequence joins TRBV28 and TRBJ1-2, with a tentative D call TRBD1 (6 bases). Germline-derived CDR1 and CDR2 are MDHEN and SYDVKM. V was shortened by 6 bases and J by 4 bases, with 24 bases between the two germline ends. The CDR3 consists of 17 residues. The CDR3 is CASSPTDSSGGLYGYTF. The CDR3 nucleotides read TGTGCCAGCAGCCCAACCGATTCCAGCGGGGGCCTCTATGGCTACACCTTC.

The J gene is TRBJ2-1, the V gene TRBV7-9, with D perhaps assigned TRBD1 or TRBD2 (5 bases each). V was clipped by 5 bases and J by 2 bases, with 19 bases between them. The CDR3 consists of 17 residues. Germline values: CDR1 SEHNR, CDR2 FQNEAQ (reference sequence). The CDR3 bases are TGTGCCAGCAGCCCGGGGAGAGGGGACCCTGCCTACAATGAGCAGTTCTTC. Protein sequence: CASSPGRGDPAYNEQFF.

The chain carries TRBV6-1 and TRBJ1-1; possible D gene TRBD1, 5 bases. Per the germline V gene, CDR1 is MNHNS and CDR2 is SASEGT. The CDR3 has 15 residues. V shed 2 bases and J shed 4 bases, with 14 bases lying between them. The CDR3: CASSENWDVFTEAFF. The DNA for the CDR3 is TGTGCCAGCAGTGAAAATTGGGACGTATTCACTGAAGCTTTCTTT.

About this clone: Other DNA variants within this sample encode the same CDR3. The chain uses TRBV5-6 and TRBJ2-7; D possibly corresponds to TRBD1 (6 bases). V lost 4 bases to trimming and J lost 0 bases, with 8 bases between them. Germline values: CDR1 SGHDT, CDR2 YYEEEE. CDR3 length equals 13 residues. For the CDR3, the DNA is TGTGCCAGCAGCCGGGGACACTCCTACGAGCAGTACTTC. This translates into CASSRGHSYEQYF.

CDR3 DNA: TGTGCCAGCAGTGAACCCAGCTCTCAGTACTTC. Its translation is CASSEPSSQYF. The chain links TRBV2 to TRBJ2-4, with D hard to call. Germline CDR1 SNHLY, CDR2 FYNNEI. Trimming took 2 bases from V and 12 from J, leaving 8 bases between them. The CDR3 loop spans 11 amino acids.

The V and J genes are TRBV5-4 and TRBJ2-7; 10 positions match TRBD1. Trimming cost V 0 bases and J 7 bases; bases outside gene matches: 4. The CDR3 runs to 14 residues. Looked up from germline, CDR1 is SGHNT and CDR2 is YYREEE (reference sequence). The CDR3 loop is CASSLGQGAVEQYF. In DNA, the CDR3 is TGTGCCAGCAGCTTGGGACAGGGGGCTGTAGAGCAGTACTTC.

V usage is TRBV27 and J usage is TRBJ2-2; tentatively, D is TRBD1 or TRBD2 (6 bases each). There are 17 residues in the CDR3. Germline assignment: CDR1 MNHEY and CDR2 SMNVEV (reference sequence). Trimming shortened V by 2 bases and J by 3 bases, and 16 bases separated the two germline ends. CDR3 DNA: TGTGCCAGCAGTTTAGATGCGAATCGGGGGCACACCGGGGAGCTGTTTTTT. This gives the protein CASSLDANRGHTGELFF.

A remark on this clone: An end of the junction does not agree with germline; a read error may underlie this. The rearrangement uses TRBV10-3 and TRBJ2-3; 8 nucleotides agree with TRBD1. CDR1 and CDR2 from the germline V gene are ENHRY and SYGVKD. The CDR3 extends over 16 amino acids. Written as DNA, the CDR3 is TGTGCCATCAGTCCTGACAGGGGCCCGACCACAGGTACGCAGTATTTT. It encodes CAISPDRGPTTGTQYF.

The gene calls are TRBV27 and TRBJ2-7; D is unresolved. V was trimmed by 8 bases and J by 6 bases, leaving 8 bases between them. The CDR3 extends over 10 amino acids. Germline V CDR1 and CDR2: MNHEY, SMNVEV (reference sequence). CDR3 sequence (DNA): TGTGCCAGCGAGAAGACCGAGCAGTACTTC. Residues: CASEKTEQYF.

V usage is TRBV4-3 and J usage is TRBJ2-3, with TRBD2 identical over 12 bases. Per germline, CDR1 LGHNA and CDR2 YSLEER. V shed 0 bases and J 0 bases; nucleotides not matched to a gene: 4. This CDR3 has 18 amino acids. Written as DNA, the CDR3 is TGCGCCAGCAGCCAAGATTTCGGACTAGCGGGGAGCACAGATACGCAGTATTTT. Translation gives CASSQDFGLAGSTDTQYF.

The V call is TRBV28, the J call TRBJ2-2; 7 bases fit TRBD1. Losses at the gene ends were 1 base for V and 6 bases for J; bases not matched to a gene: 2. Germline assignment: CDR1 MDHEN and CDR2 SYDVKM. The CDR3 has 14 residues. The CDR3 DNA follows: TGTGCCAGCAGTTTATCGGGGACAGCCGGGGAGCTGTTTTTT. Translation gives CASSLSGTAGELFF.

The chain has TRBV28 and TRBJ2-6, with D possibly being TRBD1 (6 bases). The CDR3 totals 18 residues. The germline CDR1 and CDR2 sequences are MDHEN and SYDVKM. Between the trimmed V and J ends, which lost 4 bases and 0 bases, there was a span of 16 bases. The CDR3 sequence: CASSYRDIISSGANVLTF. As DNA, the CDR3 is TGTGCCAGCAGTTACCGGGACATCATAAGCTCTGGGGCCAACGTCCTGACTTTC.